The entry below describes one TCR beta chain. Profiled with immunoSEQ multiplex PCR; TCRdb holds only in-frame clones, not every one. Among roughly 14,000 clones listed, just over 85% were seen once. The CDR3 is 16 residues long. The germline V gene has CDR1 SGHTA and CDR2 FQGNSA. Trimming stripped 8 bases from V and 0 bases from J, with 18 bases between. This sample is part of a study of blood T cell dynamics during melanoma immunotherapy. Stated time point: pre-treatment baseline. The V call is TRBV7-2, the J call TRBJ2-3, with D possibly matching TRBD2 (6 bases). The source was blood, collected from a patient treated with checkpoint blockade. The sequence was obtained from a human donor with melanoma. The CDR3 protein is CASATSRGKSTDTQYF. DNA of the CDR3: TGTGCCAGCGCGACCTCCCGGGGGAAAAGCACAGATACGCAGTATTTT.